The rows below give T cell receptor beta chains drawn from one sample of a study of regulatory T cells in long-lasting Graves disease. TCRdb passed the multiplex PCR reads through MiXCR, listing each CDR3 protein once. The sample shows around 400,000 distinct CDR3 sequences, less than 20% of them seen only once. Sequenced here: peripheral blood mononuclear cells (PBMCs), sampled at new diagnosis, from a patient treated with antithyroid drugs. The receptors come from a female donor with Graves disease. Each CDR3 is given with its conserved first and last residue. The D gene is left open where the match is weak. Expanded clones get a size class; other rows say once, few or many, or leave the size out.

clone size: .; J gene: TRBJ2-3; V gene: TRBV2; D gene: TRBD1; CDR3 length: 15; CDR3 protein: CASSRLDRGTDTQYF; CDR3 DNA: TGTGCCAGCAGCCGATTGGACAGGGGCACAGATACGCAGTATTTT
clone size: many; J gene: TRBJ1-1; V gene: TRBV6-2/TRBV6-3; D gene: TRBD1; CDR3 length: 15; CDR3 protein: CASRADRVGGPEAFF; CDR3 DNA: TGTGCCAGCAGAGCGGACAGGGTTGGTGGTCCTGAAGCTTTCTTT
clone size: many; J gene: TRBJ1-5; V gene: TRBV19; D gene: TRBD1; CDR3 length: 16; CDR3 protein: CASSKPQGASNQPQHF; CDR3 DNA: TGTGCCAGTAGTAAACCACAGGGGGCGAGCAATCAGCCCCAGCATTTT
clone size: many; J gene: TRBJ1-2; V gene: TRBV5-1; D gene: TRBD1; CDR3 length: 18; CDR3 protein: CASSLYLTDRGPNYGYTF; CDR3 DNA: TGCGCCAGCAGCTTGTACCTCACGGACAGGGGGCCTAACTATGGCTACACCTTC
clone size: .; J gene: TRBJ2-5; V gene: TRBV11-1; D gene: .; CDR3 length: 15; CDR3 protein: CASSLGRGHQETQYF; CDR3 DNA: TGTGCCAGCAGCTTAGGTCGGGGCCACCAAGAGACCCAGTACTTC
clone size: many; J gene: TRBJ1-5; V gene: TRBV6-1; D gene: .; CDR3 length: 11; CDR3 protein: CASSEVQPQHF; CDR3 DNA: TGTGCCAGCAGTGAAGTTCAGCCCCAGCATTTT
clone size: .; J gene: TRBJ2-1; V gene: TRBV27; D gene: .; CDR3 length: 12; CDR3 protein: CASSFGGSEQFF; CDR3 DNA: TGTGCCAGCAGTTTCGGAGGGTCTGAGCAGTTCTTC
clone size: few; J gene: TRBJ1-3; V gene: TRBV6-2/TRBV6-3; D gene: .; CDR3 length: 12; CDR3 protein: CAITTTGNTIYF; CDR3 DNA: TGTGCCATCACCACGACTGGAAACACCATATATTTT
clone size: .; J gene: TRBJ2-1; V gene: TRBV7-9; D gene: .; CDR3 length: 14; CDR3 protein: CASSLARVGTEQFF; CDR3 DNA: TGTGCCAGCAGCTTAGCTCGAGTGGGAACGGAGCAGTTCTTC
clone size: .; J gene: TRBJ1-2; V gene: TRBV5-4; D gene: TRBD1; CDR3 length: 15; CDR3 protein: CASSVRDRGFYGYTF; CDR3 DNA: TGTGCCAGCAGCGTCAGGGACAGGGGCTTCTATGGCTACACCTTC
clone size: many; J gene: TRBJ1-1; V gene: TRBV7-2; D gene: .; CDR3 length: 18; CDR3 protein: CASSLGLRAGHRNTEAFF; CDR3 DNA: TGTGCCAGCAGCTTAGGCCTTAGGGCGGGTCACCGGAACACTGAAGCTTTCTTT
clone size: .; J gene: TRBJ1-5; V gene: TRBV12-3/TRBV12-4; D gene: .; CDR3 length: 16; CDR3 protein: CASSQSGIEGNQPQHF; CDR3 DNA: TGTGCCAGCAGCCAATCGGGGATTGAGGGCAATCAGCCCCAGCATTTT
clone size: few; J gene: TRBJ1-5; V gene: TRBV19; D gene: .; CDR3 length: 14; CDR3 protein: CASVGGIGNQPQHF; CDR3 DNA: TGTGCCAGTGTAGGTGGGATCGGCAATCAGCCCCAGCATTTT
clone size: .; J gene: TRBJ2-7; V gene: TRBV4-1; D gene: .; CDR3 length: 13; CDR3 protein: CASSQEGGYEQYF; CDR3 DNA: TGCGCCAGCAGCCAAGAAGGCGGATACGAGCAGTACTTC
clone size: many; J gene: TRBJ2-3; V gene: TRBV20-1; D gene: TRBD1; CDR3 length: 15; CDR3 protein: CSATGTARRTDTQYF; CDR3 DNA: TGCAGTGCAACTGGGACAGCCCGTCGGACAGATACGCAGTATTTT
clone size: many; J gene: TRBJ2-7; V gene: TRBV3-1; D gene: TRBD1; CDR3 length: 18; CDR3 protein: CASSQAIGQGASLGEQYF; CDR3 DNA: TGTGCCAGCAGCCAAGCAATAGGACAGGGGGCCTCTTTGGGCGAGCAGTACTTC
clone size: .; J gene: TRBJ1-6; V gene: TRBV7-9; D gene: .; CDR3 length: 14; CDR3 protein: CASSLETVNSPLHF; CDR3 DNA: TGTGCCAGCAGCTTAGAAACCGTTAATTCACCCCTCCACTTT
clone size: many; J gene: TRBJ1-4; V gene: TRBV29-1; D gene: .; CDR3 length: 15; CDR3 protein: CSVETSSSQREKLFF; CDR3 DNA: TGCAGCGTGGAAACTAGTTCCTCTCAGAGGGAAAAACTGTTTTTT
clone size: .; J gene: TRBJ2-1; V gene: TRBV10-2; D gene: TRBD2; CDR3 length: 12; CDR3 protein: CASSEWGGKQFF; CDR3 DNA: TGCGCCAGCAGTGAGTGGGGGGGAAAGCAGTTCTTC
clone size: few; J gene: TRBJ1-4; V gene: TRBV4-1; D gene: .; CDR3 length: 14; CDR3 protein: CASSRTPGVEKLFF; CDR3 DNA: TGCGCCAGCAGCCGGACACCAGGGGTTGAAAAACTGTTTTTT
clone size: few; J gene: TRBJ1-5; V gene: TRBV18; D gene: .; CDR3 length: 15; CDR3 protein: CASSPTSRSNQPQHF; CDR3 DNA: TGTGCCAGCTCACCTACTAGCAGGAGCAATCAGCCCCAGCATTTT
clone size: many; J gene: TRBJ2-7; V gene: TRBV6-9; D gene: .; CDR3 length: 16; CDR3 protein: CASSSTAAGESYEQYF; CDR3 DNA: TGTGCCAGCAGTTCCACGGCGGCAGGGGAATCCTACGAGCAGTACTTC
clone size: .; J gene: TRBJ2-3; V gene: TRBV9; D gene: TRBD2; CDR3 length: 15; CDR3 protein: CASGGLAGGTDTQYF; CDR3 DNA: TGTGCCAGCGGGGGACTAGCGGGGGGCACAGATACGCAGTATTTT